The 2 T cell receptor beta chains reported below all come from one sample, sequenced in a study of blood T cell repertoires in COVID-19. Produced via immunoSEQ multiplex PCR; TCRdb's table is partial and in-frame only. The sample holds around 300,000 clones, 80% to 90% seen once. The specimen sequenced was peripheral blood. Source of these receptors: a woman aged 70-85 years with acute or convalescent COVID-19.

A few counts support this clone. The J gene is TRBJ1-3, the V gene TRBV10-3, with TRBD1 as a possible D gene (5 bases). The CDR3 loop spans 15 amino acids. Germline CDR1 and CDR2: ENHRY and SYGVKD. V was shortened by 6 bases and J by 2 bases, with 14 bases between the two germline ends. Written as DNA, the CDR3 is TGTGCCATCAGGGATAGGGGCCGGACTGGAAACACCATATATTTT. It encodes CAIRDRGRTGNTIYF.

The gene calls are TRBV14 and TRBJ2-1; TRBD2 matches 7 bases. The CDR3 sequence is 12 residues long. Unmatched junction bases numbered 5, after V lost 1 base and J lost 14 bases. The V gene's germline CDR1 is SGHDN and CDR2 FVKESK. The CDR3 DNA reads TGTGCCAGCAGCCAAGGACTAGCTCAAAAGTTCTTC. This sequence encodes CASSQGLAQKFF.